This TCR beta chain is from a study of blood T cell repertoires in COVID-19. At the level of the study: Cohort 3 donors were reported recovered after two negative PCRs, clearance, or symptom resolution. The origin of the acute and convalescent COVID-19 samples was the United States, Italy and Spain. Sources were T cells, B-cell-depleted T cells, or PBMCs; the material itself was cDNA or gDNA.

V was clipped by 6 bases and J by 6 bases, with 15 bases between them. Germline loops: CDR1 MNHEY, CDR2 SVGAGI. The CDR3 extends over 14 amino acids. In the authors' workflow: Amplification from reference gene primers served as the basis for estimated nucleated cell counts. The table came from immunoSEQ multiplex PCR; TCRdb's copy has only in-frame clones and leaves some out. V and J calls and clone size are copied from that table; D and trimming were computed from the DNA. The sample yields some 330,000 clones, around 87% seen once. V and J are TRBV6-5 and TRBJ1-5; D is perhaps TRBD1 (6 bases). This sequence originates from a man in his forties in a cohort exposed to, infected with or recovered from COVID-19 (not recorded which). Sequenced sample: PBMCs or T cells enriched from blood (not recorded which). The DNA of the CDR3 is TGTGCCAGCAGGGCCACAGGGACGCGTCAGCCCCAGCATTTT. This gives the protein CASRATGTRQPQHF.